The T cell receptor beta chain described here comes from a study of blood T cells in healthy people across ages. Study-wide background: Template switching retrieved approximately one barcoded beta molecule for each two T cells. The study's findings and limits: Because donor CMV status was unknown, expanded clonotype changes were possibly confounded. Per million T cells, TCR beta diversity dropped roughly linearly as age increased.

In terms of origin and age, donors were healthy Caucasian individuals from Russia aged roughly 6 to 95. The CDR3 sequence is 17 residues long. Trimming removed 4 bases from V and 1 base from J, with 18 bases in between. In regard to this clonotype: Its specificity is not known. The CDR3 end shows no conserved phenylalanine or tryptophan, and so a read error is likely.

Primers used in a second PCR of about 6 to 11 cycles were a sample-barcoded 5' primer and a J-beta primer mix. In TCRdb, the 5' RACE reads were re-called with MiXCR into one record per CDR3 protein. The sample holds about 780,000 distinct CDR3 sequences, 35% to 60% seen once. The chain employs TRBV12-3 or TRBV12-4 and TRBJ2-3; the D call may be TRBD1 or TRBD2 (5 bases each). The receptor's source is a man at least 80 years old in good health. The sample consisted of blood. The CDR3 DNA reads TGTGCCAGCAGTTCACAAGGGACCACTCTGGGCACAGATACGCAGTATTCT. Translation gives CASSSQGTTLGTDTQYS.